The source of this T cell receptor (beta chain) is a study of T cells in Graves' hyperthyroidism and ophthalmopathy. Study-level information: Blood was drawn when the patient was first diagnosed and still untreated. Study-wide results and limits: Clonotypes that were expanded in thyroid above 0.001 mostly appeared in blood too.

Subjects with ophthalmopathy showed a Clinical Activity Score no lower than 3, a NOSPECS grade no lower than 4, and a duration shorter than 3 months. Thyroid ultrasound and orbital computed tomography, with clinical symptoms and serum thyroxine and TRAb, informed diagnoses. Turning to this clonotype: The antigen remains undetermined.

The investigators amplified TCR beta CDR3 regions from RNA transcripts. HTBI primers were used for first-round RT-PCR of the TCR CDR3. TCRdb recomputed calls from the multiplex PCR reads with MiXCR, one row per CDR3 protein. The sample contains a few hundred thousand distinct CDR3 sequences, under 25% of which appear only once. The ends were cut back, 1 base at V and 4 bases at J, with 11 bases in the middle. The CDR3 consists of 15 residues. The V gene's germline CDR1 is MNHNS and CDR2 SASEGT. The sample taken for sequencing was blood. The chain recombines TRBV6-1 with TRBJ2-1; no clear D gene. This sequence originates from a woman in her 70s with Graves' ophthalmopathy. The CDR3 DNA reads TGTGCCAGCAGTGAAGAACGGTTGAAATACAATGAGCAGTTCTTC. It encodes CASSEERLKYNEQFF.